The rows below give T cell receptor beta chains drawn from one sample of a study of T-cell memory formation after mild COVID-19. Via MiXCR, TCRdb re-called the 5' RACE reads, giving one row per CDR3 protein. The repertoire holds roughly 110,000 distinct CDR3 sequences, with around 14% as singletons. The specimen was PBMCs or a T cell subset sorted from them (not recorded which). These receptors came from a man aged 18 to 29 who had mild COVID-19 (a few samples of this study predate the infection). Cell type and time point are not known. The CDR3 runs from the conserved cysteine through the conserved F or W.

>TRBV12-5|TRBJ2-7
CASGPGTGSYEQYF
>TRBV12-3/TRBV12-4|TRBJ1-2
CASSLLGVGYTF
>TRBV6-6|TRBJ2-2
CASRWTGENGELFF
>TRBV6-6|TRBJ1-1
CASKGGTEAFF
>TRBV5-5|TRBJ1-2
CASSLAQNYGYTF
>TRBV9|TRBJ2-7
CASSPGGQGSYEQYF
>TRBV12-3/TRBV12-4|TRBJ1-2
CASSPGENYGYTF
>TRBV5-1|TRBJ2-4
CASSWNRDEGAKNIQYF
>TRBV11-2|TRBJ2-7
CASSPLWTGLTARAYEQYF
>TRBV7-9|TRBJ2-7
CASSDEDRVQNEQYF
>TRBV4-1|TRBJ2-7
CASSQVTDRESYEQYF
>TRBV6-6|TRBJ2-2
CASSYALGAGELFF
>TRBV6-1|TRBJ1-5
CASMGINQPQHF
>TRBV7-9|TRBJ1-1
CASSLGGFDAFF
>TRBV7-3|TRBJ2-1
CASSAPTNNEQFF
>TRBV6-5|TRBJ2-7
CASSIGNSYEQYF
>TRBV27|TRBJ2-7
CASSSASYEQYF
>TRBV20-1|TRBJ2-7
CSASPERGPLTYEQYF
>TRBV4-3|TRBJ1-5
CASSQDGTGNQPQHF
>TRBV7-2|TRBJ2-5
CASSGSGGRQETQYF
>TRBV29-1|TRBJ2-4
CSVEIRTENIQYF
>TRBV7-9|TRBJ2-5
CASSLGGTETQYF
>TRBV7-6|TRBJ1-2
CASSDYTRVGYTF
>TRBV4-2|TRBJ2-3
CASSSPGGGATDTQYF
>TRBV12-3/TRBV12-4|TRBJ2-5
CASSSSSGEETQYF
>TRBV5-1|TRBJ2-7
CASSSTRSGATYEQYF
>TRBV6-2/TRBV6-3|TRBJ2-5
CASSWRAGFETQYF
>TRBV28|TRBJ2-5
CASSLGGTRYQETQYF
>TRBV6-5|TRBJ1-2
CASSYGSNGYTF
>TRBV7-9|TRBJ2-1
CASSLVWAPGPVEQFF
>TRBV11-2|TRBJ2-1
CATTSGTGGLNEQFF
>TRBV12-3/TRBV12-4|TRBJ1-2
CASISQGAGHYGYTF
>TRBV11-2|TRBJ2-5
CASSNSEGAQWTETQYF
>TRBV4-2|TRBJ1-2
CASSQEPGGTGVGYGYTF
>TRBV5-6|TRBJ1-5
CASSLTGEAWGVYSNQPQHF
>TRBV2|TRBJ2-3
CASSERQGSDTQYF
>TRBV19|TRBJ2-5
CASSLSTGTGAIQETQYF
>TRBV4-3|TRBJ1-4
CASSLRAVGNEKLFF
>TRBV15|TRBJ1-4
CATSRENEKLFF
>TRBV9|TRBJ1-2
CASSVATPGGANYGYTF
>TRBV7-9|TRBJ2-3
CASSLGWQNTQYF
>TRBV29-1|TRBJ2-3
CSVEYRDRVSDTQYF